This T cell receptor (beta chain) is drawn from a study of beta chain features in type 1 diabetes. As every portion of the isolated RNA was reverse transcribed, the sequencing read expressed TCRB transcripts. The data were produced by immunoSEQ multiplex PCR, yet TCRdb's version contains in-frame clones alone and is incomplete. The sample consists of hundreds of thousands of clones, about a tenth of them appearing once. This clone was seen many times. What it binds is not known. Study findings and constraints: Among patients with Type 1 diabetes, TCRB CDR3s were moderately but significantly shorter in every one of the four CD4+ subsets.

Between the trimmed V and J ends, which lost 1 base and 7 bases, there was a span of 15 bases. This CDR3 contains 15 residues. Germline values: CDR1 SGHTA, CDR2 FQGNSA. Central memory, naive, regulatory and stem cell-like memory CD4+ cells were sorted by CD45RO/CCR7/CD25/CD127/CD95/CD27. V is TRBV7-2 and J is TRBJ2-3; D is perhaps TRBD2 (7 bases). The source material was central memory CD4+ T cells from blood. The sequence came from a man under 40 with type 1 diabetes. CDR3 in DNA: TGTGCCAGCAGCTTAGATTGGGGGGGCGTAAATACGCAGTATTTT. Translated, it gives CASSLDWGGVNTQYF.